The sequence of this TCR beta chain was determined in a study of blood T cell repertoires in COVID-19. Libraries were prepared by immunoSEQ multiplex PCR; TCRdb keeps only in-frame clonotypes and omits some of them. Of approximately 200,000 clones listed, 85% are singletons. Sequencing was performed on PBMCs or T cells enriched from blood (not recorded which). The sequence derives from a man between 40 and 49 years old who had recovered from COVID-19.

CDR3: CASSGRENEQFF. CDR3 in DNA: TGTGCCAGCAGCGGACGGGAGAATGAGCAGTTCTTC. The chain recombines TRBV9 with TRBJ2-1; perhaps TRBD2 as D (6 bases). V dropped 3 bases and J dropped 7 bases, with 8 bases sitting between them. Germline CDR1 reads SGDLS; CDR2 reads YYNGEE. The CDR3 is 12 residues long.